This T cell receptor (beta chain) was sequenced for a study of cytomegalovirus exposure and HLA in healthy donors. General observations from the study: When the data were analyzed later, several of the most significant clusters appeared to be linked to common viral pathogens.

PCR was performed using 60 Vbeta and 13 Jbeta primers. Some clones are missing from TCRdb's copy, which holds only in-frame ones; the method was immunoSEQ multiplex PCR. Among some 150,000 clones listed, 76% were seen once. Turning to this clone: As yet, its antigen is unknown.

The clonotype was recovered from a female donor in good health and CMV-seronegative. Specimen: PBMCs.

The CDR3, as DNA: TGTGCCTGCCGAGGGACAGGGGCCGGCTACACCTTC. Translating gives CACRGTGAGYTF. The V call is TRBV27, the J call TRBJ1-2, with TRBD1 identical over 10 bases. The V and J ends lost 11 bases and 8 bases, in that order; junction bases with no gene match: 8. Germline loops: CDR1 MNHEY, CDR2 SMNVEV (reference sequence). This CDR3 region has 12 residues.